This entry lists 11 T cell receptor beta chains sequenced from one sample in a study of human T cells and chemical hapten exposure. Using its own MiXCR run on the 5' RACE reads, TCRdb lists one record per CDR3 protein. The sample records about 120,000 distinct CDR3 sequences, around a fifth being singletons. Unfractionated whole blood was the source of the extracted total RNA. The receptors here all came from a human donor in good health.

This clonotype has only a few counts. This chain uses TRBV5-1 with TRBJ2-1, with TRBD2 matching over 9 bases. CDR3 length: 13 amino acids. The V gene's germline CDR1 is SGHRS and CDR2 YFSETQ. J gave up 6 bases and V 3 bases, and 1 base lay outside the gene matches. This chain's CDR3 is CASSSGLANEQFF. CDR3 coding DNA: TGCGCCAGCAGCTCGGGACTAGCCAATGAGCAGTTCTTC.

V is TRBV9 and J is TRBJ2-1, with 9 bases matching TRBD2. This CDR3 region has 17 residues. V lost 0 bases to trimming and J lost 8 bases; unmatched junction nucleotides: 12. Germline CDR1 SGDLS, CDR2 YYNGEE. CDR3 amino acids: CASSVDPAGGAKDEQFF. For the CDR3, the DNA is TGTGCCAGCAGCGTAGATCCAGCGGGAGGCGCGAAGGATGAGCAGTTCTTC.

This clonotype came up a few times. This chain links TRBV6-5 with TRBJ2-7; D perhaps matches TRBD1 (5 bases). This CDR3 region has 16 residues. The germline V and J ends were trimmed by 0 bases and 4 bases, with 16 bases remaining between them. Germline CDR1 and CDR2: MNHEY and SVGAGI. The CDR3 coding sequence is TGTGCCAGCAGTTACTCTCCCGGGCAGGGCAAGTACGAGCAGTACTTC. Translating gives CASSYSPGQGKYEQYF.

The chain has TRBV29-1 and TRBJ1-1, with D maybe TRBD1 (5 bases). This CDR3 contains 14 residues. Germline CDR1 reads SQVTM; CDR2 reads ANQGSEA. V lost 2 bases, J lost 6 bases, and 16 bases lay in between. The CDR3 DNA is TGCAGCGTTGAATTGACAGCCTTGTGGGCTGAAGCTTTCTTT. It specifies CSVELTALWAEAFF.

The chain couples TRBV6-6 to TRBJ1-1; D is perhaps TRBD1 (6 bases). V gave up 6 bases and J gave up 1 base, with 18 bases separating them. The germline CDR1 and CDR2 sequences are MNHNY and SVGAGI (reference sequence). The CDR3 runs to 16 residues. CDR3 region: CASRAQQGYQNTEAFF. The CDR3 region has the DNA TGTGCCAGCAGGGCACAACAGGGATACCAGAACACTGAAGCTTTCTTT.

This clonotype was seen more than once but under ten times. The J gene is TRBJ2-1, the V gene TRBV11-2, with TRBD2 identical over 13 bases. This CDR3 spans 19 amino acids. V trimming: 3 bases; J trimming: 8 bases; junction bases outside the gene matches: 16. Germline lookup yields CDR1 SGHAT and CDR2 FQNNGV. The CDR3: CASSFGLAGVASLLDEQFF. The CDR3 region has the DNA TGTGCCAGCAGCTTCGGACTAGCGGGAGTGGCTTCCTTGCTTGATGAGCAGTTCTTC.

This chain links TRBV7-9 with TRBJ2-3, with TRBD2 matching 8 bases. The ends lost 2 bases at V and 6 bases at J; junction bases unmatched: 7. The CDR3 is 15 amino acids. Germline V lookup: CDR1 SEHNR, CDR2 FQNEAQ (reference sequence). The CDR3 here is CASSLLAGYSDTQYF. The CDR3 DNA reads TGTGCCAGCAGCTTACTAGCGGGTTACTCGGATACGCAGTATTTT.

This clonotype has ten or more counts. CDR3 in DNA: TGTGCCAGCAGCCAAGAACACACTGAAGCTTTCTTT. It codes for CASSQEHTEAFF. This chain joins TRBV3-1 and TRBJ1-1; no reliable D call. CDR3 length equals 12 residues. Trimming cost V 0 bases and J 3 bases, with 2 bases left between them. Per germline, CDR1 LGHDT and CDR2 YNNKEL (reference sequence).

At least ten counts were recorded for this clonotype. V is TRBV12-3 or TRBV12-4 and J is TRBJ2-3; D is undetermined. The germline V and J ends were trimmed by 3 bases and 2 bases, with 9 bases remaining between them. CDR3 size: 14 residues. The chain's CDR3 is CASSFVRYTDTQYF. The CDR3 nucleotides read TGTGCCAGCAGTTTCGTACGGTACACAGATACGCAGTATTTT.

This clonotype appeared a few times. The chain uses TRBV30 and TRBJ2-7; the D is unclear. There are 12 residues in the CDR3. Between the trimmed V and J ends, which lost 4 bases and 0 bases, there was a span of 7 bases. CDR1 is GTSNPN and CDR2 is SVGIG in the germline V gene (reference sequence). CDR3 in amino acids: CAWTPGSYEQYF. CDR3 nucleotides: TGTGCCTGGACGCCCGGCTCCTACGAGCAGTACTTC.

This clonotype was detected a few times. The rearrangement uses TRBV7-2 and TRBJ1-5; TRBD1 matches 8 bases. J was trimmed by 9 bases and V by 1 base; bases with no gene match: 5. Germline V gives CDR1 SGHTA, CDR2 FQGNSA. This CDR3 is 14 amino acids long. CDR3 sequence: CASSLGQGSLPQHF. In DNA, the CDR3 is TGTGCCAGCAGCTTAGGACAGGGGTCTTTGCCCCAGCATTTT.